This is a list of T cell receptor beta chains from one sample in a study of blood T cell repertoires in COVID-19. Clones were read by immunoSEQ multiplex PCR, and TCRdb kept only the in-frame ones, dropping some. The sample has fewer than 350,000 clones, 70% to 90% seen once. Sequencing was performed on PBMCs or T cells enriched from blood (not recorded which). The receptors were gathered from a man aged 30-40 years who had recovered from COVID-19. The CDR3 runs from the conserved cysteine through the conserved F or W. D genes are given only for firm matches. Clone sizes are given selectively: once, few, many, or a class where the clone is expanded.

V gene: TRBV15
clone size: -
J gene: TRBJ2-2
D gene: TRBD2
CDR3 protein: CATSRGGLANTGELFF
CDR3 DNA: TGTGCCACCAGCAGAGGGGGACTAGCGAACACCGGGGAGCTGTTTTTT

V gene: TRBV5-1
clone size: -
J gene: TRBJ1-1
D gene: -
CDR3 protein: CASSLETANTEAFF
CDR3 DNA: TGCGCCAGCAGCTTGGAAACAGCAAACACTGAAGCTTTCTTT

V gene: TRBV5-1
clone size: once
J gene: TRBJ1-1
D gene: -
CDR3 protein: CASSGGQSVGSEAFF
CDR3 DNA: TGCGCCAGCAGCGGCGGACAGTCCGTTGGGAGTGAAGCTTTCTTT

V gene: TRBV3-1/TRBV3-2
clone size: -
J gene: TRBJ2-2
D gene: -
CDR3 protein: CASSQVGSGSRTGELFF
CDR3 DNA: TGTGCCAGCAGCCAAGTGGGCAGCGGTTCACGAACCGGGGAGCTGTTTTTT

V gene: TRBV14
clone size: once
J gene: TRBJ2-6
D gene: TRBD1
CDR3 protein: CASSQGGTGVSGANVLTF
CDR3 DNA: TGTGCCAGCAGCCAAGGGGGGACAGGGGTCTCCGGGGCCAACGTCCTGACTTTC

V gene: TRBV24-1
clone size: -
J gene: TRBJ1-1
D gene: -
CDR3 protein: CATSEGGHGNTEAFF
CDR3 DNA: TGTGCCACCAGTGAAGGGGGTCACGGAAACACTGAAGCTTTCTTT

V gene: TRBV19
clone size: -
J gene: TRBJ2-3
D gene: TRBD2
CDR3 protein: CASSPQFTSGGVRDTQYF
CDR3 DNA: TGTGCCAGTAGCCCTCAATTTACTAGCGGGGGCGTCCGAGATACGCAGTATTTT

V gene: TRBV24-1
clone size: -
J gene: TRBJ2-5
D gene: -
CDR3 protein: CATSDFGIQETQYF
CDR3 DNA: TGTGCCACCAGTGATTTCGGGATCCAAGAGACCCAGTACTTC

V gene: TRBV7-2
clone size: -
J gene: TRBJ2-1
D gene: TRBD2
CDR3 protein: CASSLVGGGYNEQFF
CDR3 DNA: TGTGCCAGCAGCTTAGTCGGGGGGGGATACAATGAGCAGTTCTTC

V gene: TRBV5-6
clone size: -
J gene: TRBJ1-2
D gene: -
CDR3 protein: CASSLVHSGYTF
CDR3 DNA: TGTGCCAGCAGCTTGGTGCACAGCGGCTACACCTTC

V gene: TRBV19
clone size: -
J gene: TRBJ2-2
D gene: TRBD1
CDR3 protein: CASSSGQGNTGELFF
CDR3 DNA: TGTGCCAGTAGCTCGGGACAGGGGAACACCGGGGAGCTGTTTTTT

V gene: TRBV4-3
clone size: -
J gene: TRBJ2-1
D gene: TRBD2
CDR3 protein: CASSQDLVTGLGGYNEQFF
CDR3 DNA: TGCGCCAGCAGCCAAGATTTGGTCACGGGACTAGGGGGATACAATGAGCAGTTCTTC

V gene: TRBV3-1/TRBV3-2
clone size: -
J gene: TRBJ1-1
D gene: -
CDR3 protein: CASRGGPEAFF
CDR3 DNA: TGTGCCAGCAGGGGGGGGCCCGAAGCTTTCTTT

V gene: TRBV7-2
clone size: -
J gene: TRBJ1-4
D gene: -
CDR3 protein: CASSWDSMNGKLFF
CDR3 DNA: TGTGCCAGCAGCTGGGACTCCATGAACGGAAAACTGTTTTTT

V gene: TRBV20-1
clone size: -
J gene: TRBJ1-2
D gene: TRBD1
CDR3 protein: CSASHRGTYGYTF
CDR3 DNA: TGCAGTGCTAGTCACAGGGGCACCTATGGCTACACCTTC

V gene: TRBV4-1
clone size: -
J gene: TRBJ2-5
D gene: TRBD1
CDR3 protein: CASKRRDSWLETQYF
CDR3 DNA: TGCGCCAGCAAACGTCGGGACAGCTGGTTGGAGACCCAGTACTTC

V gene: TRBV27
clone size: -
J gene: TRBJ1-3
D gene: TRBD1
CDR3 protein: CASSSDRAGNTIYF
CDR3 DNA: TGTGCCAGCAGTTCCGACAGGGCTGGAAACACCATATATTTT

V gene: TRBV5-1
clone size: -
J gene: TRBJ2-5
D gene: -
CDR3 protein: CASSSTGIETQYF
CDR3 DNA: TGCGCCAGCAGCTCCACAGGGATAGAGACCCAGTACTTC

V gene: TRBV19
clone size: -
J gene: TRBJ2-3
D gene: TRBD2
CDR3 protein: CASSPWASGLTDTQYF
CDR3 DNA: TGTGCCAGTAGCCCTTGGGCTAGCGGGCTCACAGATACGCAGTATTTT

V gene: TRBV12-5
clone size: -
J gene: TRBJ2-3
D gene: -
CDR3 protein: CASGLKLGLRTDTQYF
CDR3 DNA: TGTGCTAGTGGTTTGAAACTAGGGCTACGCACAGATACGCAGTATTTT

V gene: TRBV30
clone size: once
J gene: TRBJ1-2
D gene: -
CDR3 protein: CAWSVWRGVGYTF
CDR3 DNA: TGTGCCTGGAGTGTTTGGAGGGGCGTGGGCTACACCTTC

V gene: TRBV25-1
clone size: -
J gene: TRBJ1-5
D gene: -
CDR3 protein: CASGQYSNQPQHF
CDR3 DNA: TGTGCCAGCGGGCAGTATAGCAATCAGCCCCAGCATTTT

V gene: TRBV19
clone size: once
J gene: TRBJ1-1
D gene: TRBD1
CDR3 protein: CASKGTGSTEAFF
CDR3 DNA: TGTGCCAGTAAGGGGACAGGGTCTACTGAAGCTTTCTTT

V gene: TRBV5-4
clone size: -
J gene: TRBJ1-3
D gene: -
CDR3 protein: CASRDTSGNTIYF
CDR3 DNA: TGTGCCAGCCGGGACACCTCTGGAAACACCATATATTTT

V gene: TRBV5-1
clone size: -
J gene: TRBJ2-2
D gene: -
CDR3 protein: CASSIRGQNTGELFF
CDR3 DNA: TGCGCCAGCAGTATCCGGGGACAGAACACCGGGGAGCTGTTTTTT

V gene: TRBV4-2
clone size: -
J gene: TRBJ1-6
D gene: TRBD1
CDR3 protein: CASSQATGENSPLHF
CDR3 DNA: TGTGCCAGCAGCCAAGCTACAGGGGAGAATTCACCCCTCCACTTT

V gene: TRBV9
clone size: -
J gene: TRBJ2-3
D gene: TRBD2
CDR3 protein: CASSAERGGGDTQYF
CDR3 DNA: TGTGCCAGCAGTGCCGAGCGGGGGGGAGGAGATACGCAGTATTTT

V gene: TRBV11-2
clone size: -
J gene: TRBJ2-1
D gene: TRBD2
CDR3 protein: CASSAPGLAYYNEQFF
CDR3 DNA: TGTGCCAGCAGCGCGCCGGGACTAGCGTACTACAATGAGCAGTTCTTC

V gene: TRBV5-4
clone size: -
J gene: TRBJ1-2
D gene: -
CDR3 protein: CASSPAGLNYGYTF
CDR3 DNA: TGTGCCAGCAGCCCCGCAGGGCTAAACTATGGCTACACCTTC

V gene: TRBV7-2
clone size: -
J gene: TRBJ2-3
D gene: -
CDR3 protein: CASKARPTDTQYF
CDR3 DNA: TGTGCCAGCAAGGCCAGGCCCACAGATACGCAGTATTTT

V gene: TRBV19
clone size: -
J gene: TRBJ1-5
D gene: -
CDR3 protein: CASSITRDQPQHF
CDR3 DNA: TGTGCCAGTAGTATCACCCGAGATCAGCCCCAGCATTTT

V gene: TRBV11-1
clone size: few
J gene: TRBJ1-2
D gene: -
CDR3 protein: CASSFRGGYTF
CDR3 DNA: TGTGCCAGCAGCTTTAGGGGTGGCTACACCTTC

V gene: TRBV23-1
clone size: -
J gene: TRBJ1-1
D gene: -
CDR3 protein: CASSLVGRMNTEAFF
CDR3 DNA: TGCGCCAGCAGTCTAGTGGGCCGGATGAACACTGAAGCTTTCTTT

V gene: TRBV2
clone size: -
J gene: TRBJ1-6
D gene: -
CDR3 protein: CASRLGPGGNSPLHF
CDR3 DNA: TGTGCCAGCAGACTGGGACCCGGAGGGAATTCACCCCTCCACTTT

V gene: TRBV19
clone size: few
J gene: TRBJ1-1
D gene: TRBD1
CDR3 protein: CASTNRGTEAFF
CDR3 DNA: TGTGCCAGTACTAACAGGGGAACTGAAGCTTTCTTT

V gene: TRBV3-1/TRBV3-2
clone size: -
J gene: TRBJ1-6
D gene: -
CDR3 protein: CASSQTRHSPLHF
CDR3 DNA: TGTGCCAGCAGCCAAACGAGGCATTCACCCCTCCACTTT

V gene: TRBV4-2
clone size: -
J gene: TRBJ1-2
D gene: -
CDR3 protein: CASSQDRAYGYTF
CDR3 DNA: TGTGCCAGCAGCCAAGACAGGGCCTATGGCTACACCTTC

V gene: TRBV19
clone size: -
J gene: TRBJ1-1
D gene: TRBD1
CDR3 protein: CASSTGQGATEAFF
CDR3 DNA: TGTGCCAGTAGTACCGGACAGGGTGCCACTGAAGCTTTCTTT

V gene: TRBV3-1/TRBV3-2
clone size: -
J gene: TRBJ1-1
D gene: -
CDR3 protein: CASSQDHGSEAFF
CDR3 DNA: TGTGCCAGCAGCCAAGATCATGGCAGTGAAGCTTTCTTT

V gene: TRBV6-5
clone size: -
J gene: TRBJ2-1
D gene: TRBD2
CDR3 protein: CASSRGLALTEQFF
CDR3 DNA: TGTGCCAGCAGTAGGGGACTAGCGTTGACTGAGCAGTTCTTC

V gene: TRBV15
clone size: once
J gene: TRBJ2-4
D gene: -
CDR3 protein: CATSRVGAVAKNIQYF
CDR3 DNA: TGTGCCACCAGCAGAGTGGGAGCGGTGGCCAAAAACATTCAGTACTTC

V gene: TRBV10-1
clone size: once
J gene: TRBJ2-2
D gene: TRBD1
CDR3 protein: CASSKQGANTGELFF
CDR3 DNA: TGCGCCAGCAGTAAACAGGGGGCGAACACCGGGGAGCTGTTTTTT